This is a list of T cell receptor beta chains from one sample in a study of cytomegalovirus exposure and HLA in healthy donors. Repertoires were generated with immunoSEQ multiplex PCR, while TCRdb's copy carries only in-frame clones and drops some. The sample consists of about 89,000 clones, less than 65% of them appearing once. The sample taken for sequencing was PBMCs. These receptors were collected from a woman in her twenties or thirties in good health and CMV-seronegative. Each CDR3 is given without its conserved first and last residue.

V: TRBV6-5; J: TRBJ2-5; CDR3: ASSYQAGTQY
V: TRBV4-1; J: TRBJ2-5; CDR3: ASSQDQGGTRETQY
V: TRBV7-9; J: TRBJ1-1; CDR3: ASSSGQGDTEAF
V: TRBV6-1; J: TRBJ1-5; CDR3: ASIGFSGNQPQH
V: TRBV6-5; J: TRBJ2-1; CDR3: ASSSRGNEQF
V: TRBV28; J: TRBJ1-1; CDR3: ASIAIGAWGRAF
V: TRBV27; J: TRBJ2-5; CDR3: ASSLSLGAGETQY
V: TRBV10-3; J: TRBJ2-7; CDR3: AITLAGTSYEQY
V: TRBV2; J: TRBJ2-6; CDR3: AGRMVRTGSSGANVLT
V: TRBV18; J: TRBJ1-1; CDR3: ASSPLGRANTEAF
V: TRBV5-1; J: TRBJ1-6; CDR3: ASSPWGSPTRQGSPLH